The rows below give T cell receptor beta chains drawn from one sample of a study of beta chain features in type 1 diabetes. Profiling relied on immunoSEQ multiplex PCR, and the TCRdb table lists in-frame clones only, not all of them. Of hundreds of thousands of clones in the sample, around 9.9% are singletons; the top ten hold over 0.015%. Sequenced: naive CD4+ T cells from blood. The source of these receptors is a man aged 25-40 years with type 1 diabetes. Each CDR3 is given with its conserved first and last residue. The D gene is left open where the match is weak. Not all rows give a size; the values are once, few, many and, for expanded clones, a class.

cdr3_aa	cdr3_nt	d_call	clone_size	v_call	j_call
CASRDTGYGYTF	TGTGCCAGTAGGGATACAGGTTATGGCTACACCTTC	NA	NA	TRBV19	TRBJ1-2
CASTTRAGTSGGSRQFF	TGTGCCAGCACCACTCGAGCCGGGACTAGCGGGGGGAGTCGGCAGTTCTTC	TRBD2	few	TRBV5-4	TRBJ2-1
CASSRTGGPYEQYF	TGTGCCAGCAGCCGGACAGGGGGTCCCTACGAGCAGTACTTC	TRBD1	NA	TRBV7-2	TRBJ2-7
CASSTLNTEAFF	TGTGCCAGCAGTACTTTGAACACTGAAGCTTTCTTT	NA	NA	TRBV28	TRBJ1-1
CASSVTGHGYTF	TGTGCCAGCAGTGTTACAGGACATGGCTACACCTTC	NA	few	TRBV28	TRBJ1-2
CAWSVSSLIEQYF	TGTGCCTGGAGTGTGTCTAGTCTCATCGAGCAGTACTTC	NA	few	TRBV30	TRBJ2-7
CANSAMLNQPQHF	TGTGCCAACAGTGCGATGCTCAATCAGCCCCAGCATTTT	NA	few	TRBV28	TRBJ1-5
CASSQWTGDETQYF	TGCGCCAGCAGCCAATGGACAGGGGACGAGACCCAGTACTTC	TRBD1	NA	TRBV4-1	TRBJ2-5
CASSSGQGDGYTF	TGTGCCAGTAGTTCAGGACAGGGTGATGGCTACACCTTC	TRBD1	few	TRBV19	TRBJ1-2
CASSRPAGTAKSNEQFF	TGTGCCAGCAGCCGACCCGCCGGGACAGCCAAGAGCAATGAGCAGTTCTTC	TRBD1	few	TRBV7-9	TRBJ2-1
CASSLARGDRSGEQYF	TGCGCCAGCAGCTTGGCCCGAGGGGACAGGTCAGGCGAGCAGTACTTC	TRBD1	once	TRBV5-1	TRBJ2-7
CASSPRTAWGTDTQYF	TGCGCCAGCAGCCCGAGGACAGCCTGGGGCACAGATACGCAGTATTTT	NA	NA	TRBV5-1	TRBJ2-3
CASSADRSLIDEQYF	TGTGCCAGCAGTGCAGACAGGTCCCTAATCGACGAGCAGTACTTC	NA	NA	TRBV27	TRBJ2-7
CASSLAGPYNEQFF	TGCGCCAGCAGCTTGGCGGGTCCTTACAATGAGCAGTTCTTC	NA	few	TRBV5-1	TRBJ2-1
CASSQGQGPYNSPLHF	TGCGCCAGCAGCCAGGGACAGGGCCCCTATAATTCACCCCTCCACTTT	TRBD1	NA	TRBV4-1	TRBJ1-6
CSVEMAGVMDTQYF	TGCAGCGTTGAAATGGCGGGGGTAATGGATACGCAGTATTTT	TRBD2	NA	TRBV29-1	TRBJ2-3
CASRDRASSTDTQYF	TGCGCCAGCAGGGACAGGGCGTCTAGCACAGATACGCAGTATTTT	TRBD1	NA	TRBV5-1	TRBJ2-3
CASSEQARHQPQHF	TGTGCCAGTAGTGAGCAGGCCAGGCATCAGCCCCAGCATTTT	NA	NA	TRBV19	TRBJ1-5
CASSQARDLRGYTF	TGCGCCAGCAGCCAAGCGCGGGATCTGAGAGGCTACACCTTC	NA	NA	TRBV4-1	TRBJ1-2
CASSLVTPTTEAFF	TGCGCCAGCAGCTTGGTTACGCCAACTACCGAAGCTTTCTTT	NA	few	TRBV5-1	TRBJ1-1
CASSEDTGGDQPQHF	TGTGCCAGCAGTGAAGATACAGGGGGCGATCAGCCCCAGCATTTT	TRBD1	few	TRBV2	TRBJ1-5
CAIQGAFTEAFF	TGTGCCATCCAGGGGGCGTTCACTGAAGCTTTCTTT	TRBD1	NA	TRBV10-3	TRBJ1-1
CASRPGQALEQYF	TGTGCCAGCAGACCGGGACAAGCCCTCGAGCAGTACTTC	NA	NA	TRBV6-5	TRBJ2-7
CASSATSSFADTQYF	TGTGCCAGCAGCGCGACTAGCAGTTTTGCAGATACGCAGTATTTT	TRBD2	few	TRBV7-2	TRBJ2-3
CASRSTGTGEKLFF	TGTGCCAGCAGATCGACAGGGACGGGCGAAAAACTGTTTTTT	TRBD1	few	TRBV6-5	TRBJ1-4
CASSVAASENTGELFF	TGTGCCAGCAGCGTAGCGGCTAGCGAAAACACCGGGGAGCTGTTTTTT	NA	few	TRBV9	TRBJ2-2
CASSETGTGVYEQYF	TGTGCCAGCAGTGAGACGGGGACAGGGGTCTACGAGCAGTACTTC	TRBD1	NA	TRBV2	TRBJ2-7
CASSLGATSGNYNEQFF	TGCGCCAGCAGCTTGGGAGCGACTAGCGGGAACTACAATGAGCAGTTCTTC	TRBD2	NA	TRBV5-1	TRBJ2-1